Below, 28 T cell receptor beta chains from the same sample are listed, as sequenced in a study of blood T cell repertoires in COVID-19. Profiling relied on immunoSEQ multiplex PCR, and the TCRdb table lists in-frame clones only, not all of them. The table has a few hundred thousand clones, roughly 85% seen once. Input material: peripheral blood. These receptors all stem from a woman under 30 with acute or convalescent COVID-19.

The rearrangement uses TRBV5-4 and TRBJ2-3; 7 bases are a match to TRBD2. The V gene's germline CDR1 is SGHNT and CDR2 YYREEE (reference sequence). The V segment lost 0 bases and the J segment 0 bases; nucleotides outside the gene matches: 7. The CDR3 is 17 residues long. The CDR3 is CASSLAFREVSTDTQYF. In nucleotides, the CDR3 is TGTGCCAGCAGCTTGGCCTTTCGGGAGGTTAGCACAGATACGCAGTATTTT.

A few counts support this clone. The V and J genes are TRBV19 and TRBJ1-2; 7 positions agree with TRBD1. Germline V lookup: CDR1 LNHDA, CDR2 SQIVND (reference sequence). This CDR3 has 15 residues. V dropped 3 bases and J dropped 2; count of bases not matched to a gene: 6. The CDR3, as DNA: TGTGCCAGTAGTATGGGGACAGTCCTAAACTATGGCTACACCTTC. This encodes CASSMGTVLNYGYTF.

This sequence joins TRBV24-1 and TRBJ1-2; possibly TRBD1 for D (6 bases). Germline V lookup: CDR1 KGHDR, CDR2 SFDVKD. Trimming took 3 bases from V and 4 from J, leaving 11 bases between them. The CDR3 covers 14 residues. The CDR3 region has the DNA TGTGCCACCAGTGATACAGGGTATCCCTATGGCTACACCTTC. The encoded protein is CATSDTGYPYGYTF.

V and J are TRBV7-2 and TRBJ2-3; the match to TRBD2 covers 10 bases. After removal of 0 bases from V and 2 bases from J, the junction contained 11 bases not matched to a gene. CDR3 length equals 19 residues. Per the germline V gene, CDR1 is SGHTA and CDR2 is FQGNSA. The CDR3 here is CASSLALGWLAGATDTQYF. CDR3 bases: TGTGCCAGCAGCTTAGCGCTAGGTTGGCTAGCGGGAGCCACAGATACGCAGTATTTT. Complete variable domain (other parts from reference TRBV7-2 and TRBJ2-3): GAGVSQSPSNKVTEKGKDVELRCDPISGHTALYWYRQSLGQGLEFLIYFQGNSAPDKSGLPSDRFSAERTGGSVSTLTIQRTQQEDSAVYLCASSLALGWLAGATDTQYFGPGTRLTVL.

There are a few counts of this clone. The chain employs TRBV7-2 and TRBJ2-7; 11 bases align to TRBD1. J was trimmed by 4 bases and V by 4 bases; bases with no gene match: 6. This CDR3 spans 15 amino acids. Germline values: CDR1 SGHTA, CDR2 FQGNSA. The chain's CDR3 is CASSSWTGGRYEQYF. CDR3 coding DNA: TGTGCCAGCAGCTCCTGGACAGGGGGCAGGTACGAGCAGTACTTC.

This chain uses TRBV6-2 or TRBV6-3 with TRBJ2-1; D is unresolved. The V and J ends lost 0 bases and 15 bases respectively, with 21 bases between them. Germline assignment: CDR1 MNHEY and CDR2 SVGEGT. The CDR3 runs 15 residues. The CDR3 DNA is TGTGCCAGCAGTTACTCGATCGCGCGGCCGGGTAACCTGTTCTTC. Translating it yields CASSYSIARPGNLFF.

This clone appeared a few times. J is TRBJ2-2 and V is TRBV7-3; tentatively, D is TRBD1 (6 bases). This CDR3 is 15 amino acids long. Between the trimmed V and J ends, which lost 6 bases and 0 bases, there was a span of 11 bases. The germline V gene encodes CDR1 SGHTA and CDR2 FQGTGA. CDR3 sequence reads: CASSSGVANTGELFF. In DNA, the CDR3 is TGTGCCAGCAGTTCAGGGGTGGCGAACACCGGGGAGCTGTTTTTT.

The V and J genes are TRBV6-2 or TRBV6-3 and TRBJ2-1, with D possibly being TRBD2 (5 bases). This CDR3 spans 16 amino acids. CDR1 is MNHEY, CDR2 SVGEGT, per germline. Between the trimmed V and J ends, which lost 2 bases and 2 bases, there was a span of 13 bases. The CDR3 here is CASSYLEVQTYNEQFF. The CDR3 nucleotides are TGTGCCAGCAGTTACCTGGAGGTGCAAACCTACAATGAGCAGTTCTTC.

This clone was seen a few times. The chain combines TRBV7-8 with TRBJ1-3; D uncertain. CDR3 size: 14 residues. The V end lost 0 bases, the J end lost 4 bases, and 7 bases lay between the germline ends. CDR1 SGHVS and CDR2 FQNEAQ come from the germline V gene. CDR3 bases: TGTGCCAGCAGCTTAGCGCTTCAGGGAAACACCATATATTTT. This encodes CASSLALQGNTIYF.

The chain uses TRBV11-2 and TRBJ2-5, with D perhaps TRBD2 (6 bases). Deletions cut 4 bases from V and 9 bases from J, with 27 bases between. CDR3 length equals 17 residues. CDR1 is SGHAT, CDR2 FQNNGV, per germline. DNA of the CDR3: TGTGCCAGCAGCTCCTTAGACCGAGGGACCATCGGCGGGGCCCAGTACTTC. This codes for CASSSLDRGTIGGAQYF.

The rearrangement uses TRBV2 and TRBJ1-5, with TRBD1 matching over 11 bases. The CDR3 length is 17 residues. V was clipped by 6 bases and J by 0 bases; unmatched bases: 7. Germline V gene lookup returns CDR1 SNHLY and CDR2 FYNNEI. CDR3 amino acids: CASRGGTGGNSNQPQHF. The CDR3 coding sequence is TGTGCCAGCAGGGGCGGGACAGGGGGTAATAGCAATCAGCCCCAGCATTTT.

This clone was seen once. The J gene is TRBJ2-5, the V gene TRBV18, with 15 bases fitting TRBD2. V was pared by 3 bases and J by 2 bases, with 1 base of the junction left unmatched. This CDR3 comprises 16 residues. Germline CDR1 reads KGHSH; CDR2 reads LQKENI. The CDR3 DNA reads TGTGCCAGCTCACCGGGACTAGCGGGAGGACAAGAGACCCAGTACTTC. It specifies CASSPGLAGGQETQYF.

This sequence joins TRBV6-6 and TRBJ1-2; 7 nucleotides match TRBD1. The trim removed 6 bases at V and 2 bases at J, leaving 6 bases unmatched. The germline CDR1 and CDR2 sequences are MNHNY and SVGAGI (reference sequence). CDR3 length: 14 amino acids. CDR3 nucleotides: TGTGCCAGCAGCCGGGGACAGCAAAACTATGGCTACACCTTC. It encodes CASSRGQQNYGYTF.

The chain employs TRBV7-9 and TRBJ2-1; 7 bases map to TRBD2. CDR3 length: 14 amino acids. V lost 3 bases, J lost 8 bases, and 7 bases stayed unmatched. Germline-derived CDR1 and CDR2 are SEHNR and FQNEAQ (reference sequence). CDR3 loop: CASSFTSVLDEQFF. The CDR3 DNA is TGTGCCAGCAGCTTTACTAGCGTTCTCGATGAGCAGTTCTTC.

This clone occurred a few times. J is TRBJ2-3 and V is TRBV11-2, with D perhaps TRBD1 (6 bases). Germline V CDR1 and CDR2: SGHAT, FQNNGV. The CDR3 spans 13 residues. V lost 0 bases, J lost 10 bases, and 11 bases lay in between. CDR3 nucleotide sequence: TGTGCCAGCAGCTTAGAACAGGGAGTCGCGCAGTATTTT. Translation gives CASSLEQGVAQYF. The variable domain in full, with the rest retrieved from reference TRBV11-2 and TRBJ2-3, is EAGVAQSPRYKIIEKRQSVAFWCNPISGHATLYWYQQILGQGPKLLIQFQNNGVVDDSQLPKDRFSAERLKGVDSTLKIQPAKLEDSAVYLCASSLEQGVAQYFGPGTRLTVL.

This clone was seen a single time. DNA for the CDR3: TGTGCCAGCAGCGCGGACAGGGGAACAGATACGCAGTATTTT. Translation: CASSADRGTDTQYF. This chain uses TRBV7-2 with TRBJ2-3; 9 bases are shared with TRBD1. CDR3 length: 14 amino acids. V dropped 5 bases and J dropped 3; count of bases not matched to a gene: 3. From germline, CDR1 is SGHTA and CDR2 FQGNSA.

The chain combines TRBV7-9 with TRBJ2-7; D is unclear. This CDR3 has 15 amino acids. The germline V gene encodes CDR1 SEHNR and CDR2 FQNEAQ (reference sequence). Trimming pared 0 bases from V and 0 bases from J, leaving 9 bases between. CDR3 loop: CASSLAQRSSYEQYF. The CDR3 coding sequence is TGTGCCAGCAGCTTAGCGCAGAGGAGCTCCTACGAGCAGTACTTC.

As regards this clone: This same CDR3 is encoded by further DNA sequences in the sample. The genes are TRBV5-1 and TRBJ2-5, with 8 bases matching TRBD1. V lost 0 bases to trimming and J lost 2 bases; unmatched junction nucleotides: 3. The CDR3 has 15 amino acids. Looked up from germline, CDR1 is SGHRS and CDR2 is YFSETQ. The CDR3 region has the DNA TGCGCCAGCAGCTTGGGGCGGACAGGGCAAGAGACCCAGTACTTC. Its translation: CASSLGRTGQETQYF.

V gene TRBV5-1 combines with J gene TRBJ1-3; D gene unclear. The CDR3 length is 13 residues. CDR1 and CDR2 (germline): SGHRS, YFSETQ. Trimming shortened V by 5 bases and J by 4 bases, and 10 bases separated the two germline ends. The CDR3 loop reads CASSGTVGNTIYF. The CDR3 nucleotides are TGCGCCAGCAGTGGTACAGTAGGAAACACCATATATTTT.

The chain links TRBV18 to TRBJ2-7; TRBD1 is a possible D gene (6 bases). From germline, CDR1 is KGHSH and CDR2 LQKENI. This CDR3 has 14 residues. The ends were cut back, 4 bases at V and 0 bases at J, with 10 bases in the middle. The CDR3 bases are TGTGCCAGCTCACTTGCCAGGGGCTCCTACGAGCAGTACTTC. Translating it yields CASSLARGSYEQYF.

This clone was counted a few times. This chain connects TRBV5-1 to TRBJ1-2; D gene ambiguous. The CDR3 sequence is 15 residues long. Germline CDR1 SGHRS, CDR2 YFSETQ. Trimming left V 5 bases short and J 2 bases short, with 16 bases between. CDR3 DNA: TGCGCCAGCAGTCATGATCCCCAGATCAACTATGGCTACACCTTC. It encodes CASSHDPQINYGYTF.

V is TRBV19 and J is TRBJ2-1; D might be TRBD2 (5 bases). The germline V and J ends were trimmed by 1 base and 10 bases, with 5 bases remaining between them. The CDR3 is made up of 11 amino acids. From germline, CDR1 is LNHDA and CDR2 SQIVND (reference sequence). The CDR3 sequence: CASSIAGEQFF. The CDR3 nucleotides read TGTGCCAGTAGTATAGCGGGAGAGCAGTTCTTC.

This clone was seen a single time. The genes are TRBV14 and TRBJ2-1; D is perhaps TRBD2 (5 bases). The CDR3 extends over 16 amino acids. CDR1 and CDR2 (germline): SGHDN, FVKESK. The V gene lost 1 base and the J gene lost 3 bases, with 13 bases spanning the gap. This CDR3 is CASSQVAQTIYNEQFF. DNA of the CDR3: TGTGCCAGCAGCCAAGTCGCCCAGACTATCTACAATGAGCAGTTCTTC. The entire variable domain, with the rest obtained from reference TRBV14 and TRBJ2-1, is as follows: EAGVTQFPSHSVIEKGQTVTLRCDPISGHDNLYWYRRVMGKEIKFLLHFVKESKQDESGMPNNRFLAERTGGTYSTLKVQPAELEDSGVYFCASSQVAQTIYNEQFFGPGTRLTVL.

This clone was observed a few times. The gene calls are TRBV2 and TRBJ2-7; D may be TRBD1 (6 bases). The ends were cut back, 7 bases at V and 0 bases at J, with 10 bases in the middle. The CDR3 has 13 amino acids. Germline values: CDR1 SNHLY, CDR2 FYNNEI. The CDR3 DNA follows: TGTGCCAGCACCCGGGACAACTCCTACGAGCAGTACTTC. This sequence encodes CASTRDNSYEQYF.

The rearrangement joins TRBV11-2 to TRBJ2-5; the match to TRBD2 covers 10 bases. The CDR3 length is 17 residues. Germline loops: CDR1 SGHAT, CDR2 FQNNGV. V gave up 5 bases and J gave up 3 bases; unmatched junction bases: 12. The CDR3 is CASSVRGRLAGEETQYF. For the CDR3, the DNA is TGTGCCAGCAGCGTACGAGGAAGGCTAGCGGGAGAAGAGACCCAGTACTTC.

The chain is built from TRBV30 and TRBJ1-6, with D maybe TRBD1 (6 bases). Germline values: CDR1 GTSNPN, CDR2 SVGIG (reference sequence). V shed 6 bases and J shed 10 bases, with 19 bases lying between them. The CDR3 runs 14 residues. The CDR3 nucleotides are TGTGCCTGTCAAAAGGGATCAGGGGAATCACCCCTCCACTTT. Its protein is CACQKGSGESPLHF.

This clone was seen only once. The CDR3 loop is CAWSVQLEAFF. The DNA of the CDR3 is TGTGCCTGGAGTGTACAGCTTGAAGCTTTCTTT. The gene calls are TRBV30 and TRBJ1-1; D is unclear. With 0 bases removed from V and 7 bases from J, the gap between germline ends came to 6 bases. The CDR3 has 11 amino acids. The germline V gene has CDR1 GTSNPN and CDR2 SVGIG (reference sequence).

The count of this clone is one. This chain joins TRBV10-3 and TRBJ2-5; a possible D gene is TRBD2 (6 bases). From germline, CDR1 is ENHRY and CDR2 SYGVKD. V gave up 10 bases and J gave up 3 bases, with 21 bases separating them. The CDR3 consists of 15 residues. CDR3 loop: CASSWSGETEETQYF. CDR3 nucleotide sequence: TGTGCCAGCTCCTGGTCGGGGGAAACGGAAGAGACCCAGTACTTC.